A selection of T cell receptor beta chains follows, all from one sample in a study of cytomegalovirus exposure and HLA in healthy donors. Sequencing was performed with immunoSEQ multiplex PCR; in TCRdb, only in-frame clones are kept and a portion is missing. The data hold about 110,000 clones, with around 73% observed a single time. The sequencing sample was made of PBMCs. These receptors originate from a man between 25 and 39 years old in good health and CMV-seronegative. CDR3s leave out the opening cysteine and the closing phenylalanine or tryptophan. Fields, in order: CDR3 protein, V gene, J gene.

ASSWGQFRQETQY	TRBV28	TRBJ2-5
ASSWSNYGYT	TRBV28	TRBJ1-2
SSSLSGQGHNEQF	TRBV7-9	TRBJ2-1
ASSSYRGYEQY	TRBV5-1	TRBJ2-7
ASSLGSGTSGGQETQY	TRBV11-2	TRBJ2-5
ASKSSGDSSYNEQF	TRBV2	TRBJ2-1
ASSSGQGRGSPLH	TRBV5-6	TRBJ1-6
AWSMSTGGPADTQY	TRBV30	TRBJ2-3
ALTSVKETQY	TRBV30	TRBJ2-5
ASSERLAGMMVETQY	TRBV2	TRBJ2-5
ASSLVDYNEQF	TRBV5-1	TRBJ2-1
ASSMVQEDYGYT	TRBV19	TRBJ1-2
ASQPGASGHTGELF	TRBV9	TRBJ2-2
SAGTSGSSYNEQF	TRBV29-1	TRBJ2-1
ASSLDRGPDEQY	TRBV5-6	TRBJ2-7
ASSDQAGPTEAF	TRBV6-1	TRBJ1-1
ASSLSGRGPPPYGYT	TRBV7-2	TRBJ1-2
ASSLRGGYT	TRBV5-6	TRBJ1-2
ASSLVASGGPHEQY	TRBV7-9	TRBJ2-7
ASLDRGEETQY	TRBV18	TRBJ2-5
ASSSGLAGDEQY	TRBV10-1	TRBJ2-7
ASKQGAQNEQF	TRBV6-6	TRBJ2-1
ASSQALRQGGYNEQF	TRBV4-2	TRBJ2-1
ASSQELQGGPEGETQY	TRBV4-2	TRBJ2-5
ASSFSGTGNQETQY	TRBV6-5	TRBJ2-5
ASSPPGLPLYEQY	TRBV28	TRBJ2-7
ASSPVNQPQH	TRBV18	TRBJ1-5
ASSDPGQGGNQPQH	TRBV28	TRBJ1-5
ASSSAYEQY	TRBV6-6	-
ASSVFGRNNSPLH	TRBV11-2	TRBJ1-6
AFGFNGEQF	TRBV28	TRBJ2-1
ASVRRGLGELF	TRBV6-1	TRBJ2-2
ASSLGQGIYEQY	TRBV7-9	TRBJ2-7
ASSQEVAGGISYEQY	TRBV4-2	TRBJ2-7
SATRIDEQF	TRBV20-1	TRBJ2-1
ASRTDRVGEQY	TRBV6-1	-
ASSGGGGITEAF	TRBV2	TRBJ1-1
ASSLIRGRYYGYT	TRBV28	TRBJ1-2
ASSQSPYSGANVLT	TRBV19	TRBJ2-6
AITETGECGYT	TRBV10-3	TRBJ1-2
ASRPTSSGANVLT	TRBV2	TRBJ2-6
ASSRGQEYEQY	TRBV6-1	TRBJ2-7
ASSQQAVYGYT	TRBV13	TRBJ1-2
ASSLGQSTYEQY	TRBV7-8	TRBJ2-7
ASSLGGPLTDTQY	TRBV7-2	TRBJ2-3